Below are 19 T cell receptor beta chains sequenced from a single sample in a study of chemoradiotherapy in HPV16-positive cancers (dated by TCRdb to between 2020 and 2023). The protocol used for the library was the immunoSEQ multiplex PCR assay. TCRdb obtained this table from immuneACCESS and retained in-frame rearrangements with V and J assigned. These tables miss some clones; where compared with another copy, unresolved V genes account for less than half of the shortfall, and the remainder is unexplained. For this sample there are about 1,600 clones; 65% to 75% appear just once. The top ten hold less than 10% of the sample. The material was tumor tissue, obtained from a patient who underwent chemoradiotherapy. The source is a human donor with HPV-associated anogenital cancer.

The CDR3 reads CASSAGGGSYEQYF. As DNA, the CDR3 is TGTGCCAGTAGTGCAGGGGGTGGGTCCTACGAGCAGTACTTC. This rearrangement joins TRBV19 to TRBJ2-7, with 7 bases identical to TRBD1. This CDR3 comprises 14 residues. The trim removed 5 bases at V and 1 base at J, leaving 5 bases unmatched. Germline CDR1 is LNHDA and CDR2 is SQIVND (reference sequence).

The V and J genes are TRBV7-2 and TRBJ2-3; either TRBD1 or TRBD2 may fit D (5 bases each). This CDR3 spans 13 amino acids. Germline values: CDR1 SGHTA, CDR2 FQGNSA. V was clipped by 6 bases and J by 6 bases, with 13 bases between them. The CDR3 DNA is TGTGCCAGCAGGCTGGGGGTCGAGGATACGCAGTATTTT. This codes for CASRLGVEDTQYF.

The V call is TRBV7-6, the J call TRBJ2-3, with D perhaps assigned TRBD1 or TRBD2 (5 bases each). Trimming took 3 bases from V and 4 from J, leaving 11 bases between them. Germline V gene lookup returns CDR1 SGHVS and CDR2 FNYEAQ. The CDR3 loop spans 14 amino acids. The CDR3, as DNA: TGTGCCAGCAGCTTGGGGCGGGCCCCAGATACGCAGTATTTT. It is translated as CASSLGRAPDTQYF. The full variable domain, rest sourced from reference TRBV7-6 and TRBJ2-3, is GAGVSQSPRYKVTKRGQDVALRCDPISGHVSLYWYRQALGQGPEFLTYFNYEAQQDKSGLPNDRFSAERPEGSISTLTIQRTEQRDSAMYRCASSLGRAPDTQYFGPGTRLTVL.

The CDR3 protein is CASNGDSYEQYF. The CDR3 DNA reads as TGTGCCAGCAATGGGGACAGCTACGAGCAGTACTTC. The chain couples TRBV6-1 to TRBJ2-7; TRBD1 matches 7 bases. The germline V gene has CDR1 MNHNS and CDR2 SASEGT. The CDR3 sequence is 12 residues long. The V segment lost 7 bases and the J segment 3 bases; nucleotides outside the gene matches: 3.

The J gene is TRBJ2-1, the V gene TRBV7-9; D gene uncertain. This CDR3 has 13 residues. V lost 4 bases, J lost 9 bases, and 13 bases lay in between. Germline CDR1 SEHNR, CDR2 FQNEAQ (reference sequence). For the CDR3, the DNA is TGTGCCAGCAGCTCAGAAGGGCGATCTGAGCAGTTCTTC. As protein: CASSSEGRSEQFF.

Written as DNA, the CDR3 is TGTGCCAGCAGTGGACAGGGCGGAAACACCATATATTTT. Translated: CASSGQGGNTIYF. The chain employs TRBV2 and TRBJ1-3; 7 bases are shared with TRBD1. Germline CDR1 reads SNHLY; CDR2 reads FYNNEI. This CDR3 is built from 13 residues. The J segment lost 4 bases and the V segment lost 4 bases, leaving 1 base of the junction unmatched.

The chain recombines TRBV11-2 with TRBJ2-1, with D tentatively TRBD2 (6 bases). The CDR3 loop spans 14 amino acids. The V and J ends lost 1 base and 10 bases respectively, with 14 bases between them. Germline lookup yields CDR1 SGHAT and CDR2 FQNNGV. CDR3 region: CASSLGHGGREQFF. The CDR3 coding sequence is TGTGCCAGCAGCTTAGGACATGGGGGGAGGGAGCAGTTCTTC.

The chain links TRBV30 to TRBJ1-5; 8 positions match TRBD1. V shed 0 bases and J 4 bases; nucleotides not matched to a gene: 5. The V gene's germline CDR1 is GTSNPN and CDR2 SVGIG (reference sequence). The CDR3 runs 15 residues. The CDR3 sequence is CAWSVRTGRNQPQHF. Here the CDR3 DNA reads TGTGCCTGGAGTGTACGGACAGGGAGAAATCAGCCCCAGCATTTT. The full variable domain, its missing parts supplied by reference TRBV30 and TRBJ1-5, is SQTIHQWPATLVQPVGSPLSLECTVEGTSNPNLYWYRQAAGRGLQLLFYSVGIGQISSEVPQNLSASRPQDRQFILSSKKLLLSDSGFYLCAWSVRTGRNQPQHFGDGTRLSIL.

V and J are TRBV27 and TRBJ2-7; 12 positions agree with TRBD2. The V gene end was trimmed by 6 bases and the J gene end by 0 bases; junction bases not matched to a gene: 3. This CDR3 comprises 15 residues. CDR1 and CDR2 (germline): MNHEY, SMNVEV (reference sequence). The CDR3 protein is CASRGTSGPSYEQYF. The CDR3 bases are TGTGCCAGCAGGGGGACTAGCGGGCCCTCCTACGAGCAGTACTTC.

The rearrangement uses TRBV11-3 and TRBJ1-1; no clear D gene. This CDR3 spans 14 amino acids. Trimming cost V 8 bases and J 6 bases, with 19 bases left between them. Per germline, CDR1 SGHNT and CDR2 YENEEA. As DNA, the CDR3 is TGTGCCAGCCAATCCCCCCAGAATACAGCTGAAGCTTTCTTT. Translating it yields CASQSPQNTAEAFF.

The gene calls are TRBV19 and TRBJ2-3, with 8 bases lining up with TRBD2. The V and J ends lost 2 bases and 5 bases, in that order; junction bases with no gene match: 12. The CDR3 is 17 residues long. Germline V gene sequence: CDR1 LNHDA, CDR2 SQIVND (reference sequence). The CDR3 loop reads CASSIISIAGSVDTQYF. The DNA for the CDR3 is TGTGCCAGTAGTATAATTTCGATAGCGGGATCAGTAGATACGCAGTATTTT.

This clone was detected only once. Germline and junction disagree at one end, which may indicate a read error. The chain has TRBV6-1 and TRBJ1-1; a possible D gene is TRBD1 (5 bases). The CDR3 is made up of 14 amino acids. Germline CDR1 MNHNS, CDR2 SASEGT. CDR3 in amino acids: CTSNQGAGHTEAFF. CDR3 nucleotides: TGTACCAGCAACCAAGGGGCCGGGCACACTGAAGCTTTCTTT.

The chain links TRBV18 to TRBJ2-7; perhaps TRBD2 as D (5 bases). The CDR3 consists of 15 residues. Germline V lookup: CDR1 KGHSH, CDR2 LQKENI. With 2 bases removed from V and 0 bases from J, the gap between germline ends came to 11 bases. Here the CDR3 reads CASSPTRGLSYEQYF. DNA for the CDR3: TGTGCCAGCTCACCAACCCGAGGGCTCTCCTACGAGCAGTACTTC. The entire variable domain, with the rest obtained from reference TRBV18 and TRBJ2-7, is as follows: NAGVMQNPRHLVRRRGQEARLRCSPMKGHSHVYWYRQLPEEGLKFMVYLQKENIIDESGMPKERFSAEFPKEGPSILRIQQVVRGDSAAYFCASSPTRGLSYEQYFGPGTRLTVT.

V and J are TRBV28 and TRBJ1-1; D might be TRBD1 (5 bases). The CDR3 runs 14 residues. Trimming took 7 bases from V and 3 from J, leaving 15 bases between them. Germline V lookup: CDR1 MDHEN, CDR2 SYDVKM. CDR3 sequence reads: CASTSGTLDTEAFF. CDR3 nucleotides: TGTGCCAGCACCTCCGGGACGTTGGACACTGAAGCTTTCTTT.

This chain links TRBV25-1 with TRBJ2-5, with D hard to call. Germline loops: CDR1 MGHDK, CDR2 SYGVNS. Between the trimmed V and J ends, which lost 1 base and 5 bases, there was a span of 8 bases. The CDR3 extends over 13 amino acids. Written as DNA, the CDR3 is TGTGCCAGCAGTGAATTGGGGTGGGAGACCCAGTACTTC. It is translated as CASSELGWETQYF.

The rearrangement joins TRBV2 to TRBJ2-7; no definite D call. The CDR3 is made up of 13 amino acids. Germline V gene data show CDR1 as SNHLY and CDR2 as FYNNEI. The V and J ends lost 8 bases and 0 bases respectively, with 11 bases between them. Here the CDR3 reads CASGYPISYEQYF. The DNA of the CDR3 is TGTGCCAGCGGATATCCTATCTCCTACGAGCAGTACTTC.

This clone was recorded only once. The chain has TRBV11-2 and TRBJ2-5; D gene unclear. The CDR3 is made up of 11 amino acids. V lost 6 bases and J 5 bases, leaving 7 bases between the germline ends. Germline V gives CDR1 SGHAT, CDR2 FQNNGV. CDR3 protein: CASSFGETQYF. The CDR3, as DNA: TGTGCCAGCAGTTTCGGGGAGACCCAGTACTTC. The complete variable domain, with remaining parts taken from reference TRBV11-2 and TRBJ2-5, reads EAGVAQSPRYKIIEKRQSVAFWCNPISGHATLYWYQQILGQGPKLLIQFQNNGVVDDSQLPKDRFSAERLKGVDSTLKIQPAKLEDSAVYLCASSFGETQYFGPGTRLLVL.

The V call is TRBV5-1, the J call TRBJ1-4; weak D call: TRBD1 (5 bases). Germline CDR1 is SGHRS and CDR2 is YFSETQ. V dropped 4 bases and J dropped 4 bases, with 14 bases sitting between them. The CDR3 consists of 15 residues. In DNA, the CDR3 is TGCGCCAGCAGCATCGACGGTGGGGGTAATGAAAAACTGTTTTTT. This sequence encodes CASSIDGGGNEKLFF.

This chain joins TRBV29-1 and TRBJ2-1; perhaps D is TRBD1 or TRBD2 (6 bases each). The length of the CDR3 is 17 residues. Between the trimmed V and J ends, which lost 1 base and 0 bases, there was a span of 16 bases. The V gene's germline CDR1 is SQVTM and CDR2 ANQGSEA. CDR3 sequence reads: CSVEAPQGRNSYNEQFF. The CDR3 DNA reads TGCAGCGTTGAAGCCCCCCAGGGGAGGAACTCCTACAATGAGCAGTTCTTC.